The rows below give T cell receptor beta chains drawn from one sample of a study of cytomegalovirus exposure and HLA in healthy donors. Sequencing was performed with immunoSEQ multiplex PCR; in TCRdb, only in-frame clones are kept and a portion is missing. The repertoire holds approximately 150,000 clones, with 80% to 85% as singletons. The sample comprised PBMCs. The receptors originated from a woman aged 25 to 39 in good health and CMV-seronegative. Each CDR3 is given with its conserved first and last residue. Fields, in order: clone size, V gene, D gene, J gene, CDR3 DNA, CDR3 protein. The D gene is left open where the match is weak. Size is stated for part of the rows, as once, few or many counts, or as a class when the clone is expanded.

size: -
V: TRBV30
D: -
J: TRBJ2-1
DNA: TGTGCCTGGAGTCAGGACAGCTCCTACAATGAGCAGTTCTTC
CDR3: CAWSQDSSYNEQFF

size: -
V: TRBV2
D: -
J: TRBJ1-2
DNA: TGTGCCAGCAGTTACGAGGTGACAGCCGACTATGGCTACACCTTC
CDR3: CASSYEVTADYGYTF

size: few
V: TRBV2
D: -
J: TRBJ1-3
DNA: TGTGCCACTCGCAGGGCAAACACCATATATTTT
CDR3: CATRRANTIYF

size: -
V: TRBV2
D: -
J: TRBJ2-1
DNA: TGTGCCAGCAGTGATAGACTATATTACAATGAGCAGTTCTTC
CDR3: CASSDRLYYNEQFF

size: -
V: TRBV2
D: TRBD2
J: TRBJ2-1
DNA: TGTGCCAGCAGTTTCTCTACCGGGACTAGCAGCAATGAGCAGTTCTTC
CDR3: CASSFSTGTSSNEQFF

size: -
V: TRBV2
D: -
J: TRBJ2-5
DNA: TGTGCCACCCGGAGTTGGGGGCAGGTGACCCAGTACTTC
CDR3: CATRSWGQVTQYF

size: -
V: TRBV7-2
D: TRBD1
J: TRBJ1-2
DNA: TGTGCCAGCAGCTTAGAGGCAGGGGGCGGCTATGGCTACACCTTC
CDR3: CASSLEAGGGYGYTF

size: few
V: TRBV2
D: TRBD1
J: TRBJ1-4
DNA: TGTGCCAGCAGGGACAGGGGTAATGAAAAACTGTTTTTT
CDR3: CASRDRGNEKLFF

size: -
V: TRBV7-9
D: -
J: TRBJ2-4
DNA: TGTGCCAGCAGCCGAGGGGGAGCCAAAAACATTCAGTACTTC
CDR3: CASSRGGAKNIQYF

size: once
V: TRBV4-1
D: -
J: TRBJ2-1
DNA: TGCGCCAGCAGCTTACAGGGTTTTGAGAATGAGCAGTTCTTC
CDR3: CASSLQGFENEQFF

size: -
V: TRBV5-4
D: -
J: TRBJ2-7
DNA: TGTGCCAGCAGCTTTCGAGACAGATCATCCTACGAGCAGTACTTC
CDR3: CASSFRDRSSYEQYF

size: -
V: TRBV10-3
D: -
J: TRBJ2-2
DNA: TGTGCCATCAGTGCTACAGGGACCATCGGAGGGGAGCTGTTTTTT
CDR3: CAISATGTIGGELFF

size: once
V: TRBV11-2
D: -
J: TRBJ2-5
DNA: TGTGCCAGCAGCTCTGTCGGGGGAGGCGAGACCCAGTACTTC
CDR3: CASSSVGGGETQYF

size: -
V: TRBV5-4
D: -
J: TRBJ1-2
DNA: TGTGCCAGCAGGTCCACAGGGTCCTATGGCTACACCTTC
CDR3: CASRSTGSYGYTF

size: -
V: TRBV7-2
D: TRBD2
J: TRBJ2-7
DNA: TGTGCCAGCAGCCAGCCCGGCGGGGGTTCCTACGAGCAGTACTTC
CDR3: CASSQPGGGSYEQYF

size: -
V: TRBV15
D: -
J: TRBJ1-1
DNA: TGTGCCACCAGCAGAGTCCCCCCGCAGCGTGAAGCTTTCTTT
CDR3: CATSRVPPQREAFF

size: -
V: TRBV18
D: TRBD1
J: TRBJ2-2
DNA: TGTGCCAGCTCTACAGGGGTGAACACCGGGGAGCTGTTTTTT
CDR3: CASSTGVNTGELFF

size: -
V: TRBV7-2
D: TRBD2
J: TRBJ2-3
DNA: TGTGCCAGCAGCTCACGACTAGCGGGGCTGGATACGCAGTATTTT
CDR3: CASSSRLAGLDTQYF

size: -
V: TRBV27
D: TRBD1
J: TRBJ2-6
DNA: TGTGCCAGCAGTTTATCCGAGGGGGCGCTGCCTGGGGCCAACGTCCTGACTTTC
CDR3: CASSLSEGALPGANVLTF

size: -
V: TRBV4-1
D: -
J: TRBJ1-3
DNA: TGCGCCAGCAGCCAAGATCGGGCAAGGGGTGGAAACACCATATATTTT
CDR3: CASSQDRARGGNTIYF

size: once
V: TRBV28
D: TRBD1
J: TRBJ2-1
DNA: TGTGCCAGCACTCCAGGGGACAGCTACAATGAGCAGTTCTTC
CDR3: CASTPGDSYNEQFF

size: few
V: TRBV9
D: -
J: TRBJ2-1
DNA: TGTGCCAGCAGCGCAGGGTTGGGTTCCTACAATGAGCAGTTCTTC
CDR3: CASSAGLGSYNEQFF

size: few
V: TRBV5-1
D: TRBD1
J: TRBJ1-1
DNA: TGCGCCAGCAGCCTAATGACAGGGATGAACACTGAAGCTTTCTTT
CDR3: CASSLMTGMNTEAFF

size: -
V: TRBV28
D: TRBD1
J: TRBJ2-7
DNA: TGTGCCAGCTCAACTTCAGGGGGCGCGAGGGACGAGCAGTACTTC
CDR3: CASSTSGGARDEQYF

size: -
V: TRBV6-6
D: -
J: TRBJ2-1
DNA: TGTGCCAGCAGTTACTCAGGGGCCCATGAGCAGTTCTTC
CDR3: CASSYSGAHEQFF

size: -
V: TRBV27
D: TRBD2
J: TRBJ2-1
DNA: TGTGCCAGCAGTTTAATTTGGCGGGAGGTTTACAATGAGCAGTTCTTC
CDR3: CASSLIWREVYNEQFF

size: few
V: TRBV6-5
D: -
J: TRBJ1-1
DNA: TGTGCCAGCAGTCGACGGGAGGGCCGTGAAGCTTTCTTT
CDR3: CASSRREGREAFF

size: -
V: TRBV6-4
D: -
J: TRBJ2-1
DNA: TGTGCCAGCAGTGACGGCTCTCCCTCGGGCAATGAGCAGTTCTTC
CDR3: CASSDGSPSGNEQFF

size: -
V: TRBV2
D: -
J: TRBJ2-5
DNA: TGTGCCAGCAGTGAAGCGCGAGGGAAGGAGACCCAGTACTTC
CDR3: CASSEARGKETQYF

size: -
V: TRBV5-1
D: -
J: TRBJ1-4
DNA: TGCGCCAGCAGCTTGTCGGGGGACGTGAGTGAAAAACTGTTTTTT
CDR3: CASSLSGDVSEKLFF

size: few
V: TRBV2
D: -
J: TRBJ1-1
DNA: TGTGCCAGCACCGATGACAGAAAAAACACTGAAGCTTTCTTT
CDR3: CASTDDRKNTEAFF

size: -
V: TRBV6-5
D: TRBD1
J: TRBJ1-5
DNA: TGTGCCAGCAGTTACCCGACAGGGGGTAATCAGCCCCAGCATTTT
CDR3: CASSYPTGGNQPQHF

size: -
V: TRBV7-7
D: TRBD1
J: TRBJ2-5
DNA: TGTGCCAGCAGCTTAACAGGGGGGACCCAGTACTTC
CDR3: CASSLTGGTQYF

size: -
V: TRBV5-1
D: -
J: TRBJ2-6
DNA: TGCGCCAGCAGCATCCGACCACAGGGAGAAGGGGCCAACGTCCTGACTTTC
CDR3: CASSIRPQGEGANVLTF

size: once
V: TRBV19
D: TRBD1
J: TRBJ1-1
DNA: TGTGCCAGTAGTATAAGGTACGGGACAGGGCGAGGCACTGAAGCTTTCTTT
CDR3: CASSIRYGTGRGTEAFF

size: -
V: TRBV9
D: -
J: TRBJ2-3
DNA: TGTGCCAGCAGCCCCAGCGGTAGCACAGATACGCAGTATTTT
CDR3: CASSPSGSTDTQYF

size: -
V: TRBV6-1
D: -
J: TRBJ2-3
DNA: TGTGCCAGCAGTGAAGCCCGCGGAGGCCCTGGAACTAAAAAGGCAGATACGCAGTATTTT
CDR3: CASSEARGGPGTKKADTQYF

size: -
V: TRBV10-2
D: TRBD2
J: TRBJ2-1
DNA: TGCGCCAGCAGCGATGGACTAGCGGGGGGGTTGAAGAATGAGCAGTTCTTC
CDR3: CASSDGLAGGLKNEQFF

size: few
V: TRBV10-2
D: -
J: TRBJ1-2
DNA: TGCGCCAGCGGTAAACAGGGCCATGGCTACACCTTC
CDR3: CASGKQGHGYTF

size: -
V: TRBV7-3
D: -
J: TRBJ1-1
DNA: TGTGCCAGCAGCTTAACTCCAGGGGATAGCGCTGAAGCTTTCTTT
CDR3: CASSLTPGDSAEAFF

size: -
V: TRBV7-2
D: -
J: TRBJ1-2
DNA: TGTGCCAGCAGCCGCCTTCAGGCCGGCTACACCTTC
CDR3: CASSRLQAGYTF

size: once
V: TRBV11-2
D: -
J: TRBJ2-1
DNA: TGTGCCAGCAGTAAACGTAATTTCAGGGGGGTGTCCGACAATGAGCAGTTCTTC
CDR3: CASSKRNFRGVSDNEQFF

size: -
V: TRBV19
D: TRBD1
J: TRBJ1-1
DNA: TGTGCCAGTAGGAACCGGGACAGAAAGAACACTGAAGCTTTCTTT
CDR3: CASRNRDRKNTEAFF

size: once
V: TRBV7-3
D: TRBD2
J: TRBJ2-1
DNA: TGTGCCAGCAGCCCAGGACTAGCGGTTAACAATGAGCAGTTCTTC
CDR3: CASSPGLAVNNEQFF

size: -
V: TRBV5-1
D: TRBD1
J: TRBJ1-1
DNA: TGCGCCAGCAGCTTGGCCGGGACAGAGGGGACTGAAGCTTTCTTT
CDR3: CASSLAGTEGTEAFF

size: -
V: TRBV5-1
D: TRBD2
J: TRBJ2-3
DNA: TGCGCCAGCCAGACTAGCGGGGGACCAGATACGCAGTATTTT
CDR3: CASQTSGGPDTQYF

size: few
V: TRBV6-5
D: -
J: TRBJ1-1
DNA: TGTGCCAGCAGTTATAACGATGACAGTGAAGCTTTCTTT
CDR3: CASSYNDDSEAFF

size: -
V: TRBV28
D: TRBD2
J: TRBJ2-1
DNA: TGTGCCAGCAGTTTTCGTATCCCACCGGGACTAGCGGGACCTAGCTCCTACAATGAGCAGTTCTTC
CDR3: CASSFRIPPGLAGPSSYNEQFF

size: -
V: TRBV5-1
D: TRBD1
J: TRBJ2-7
DNA: TGCGCCAGCAGCACGGGGACAGTTCAAAGCCACGAGCAGTACTTC
CDR3: CASSTGTVQSHEQYF

size: -
V: TRBV6-1
D: TRBD1
J: TRBJ2-1
DNA: TGTGCCAGCATCCCGGGACAGGGAGGGGAGCAGTTCTTC
CDR3: CASIPGQGGEQFF

size: -
V: TRBV6-5
D: TRBD1
J: TRBJ2-2
DNA: TGTGCCAGCAGCAAACAGGGGGCGGCCGGGGAGCTGTTTTTT
CDR3: CASSKQGAAGELFF

size: -
V: TRBV5-4
D: TRBD1
J: TRBJ2-7
DNA: TGTGCCAGCAGCTTGGGGACAGGGGGGTACGAGCAGTACTTC
CDR3: CASSLGTGGYEQYF

size: -
V: TRBV7-9
D: -
J: TRBJ2-3
DNA: TGTGCCAGCAGCCCTACTGGGACTTTAATATTTAGCACAGATACGCAGTATTTT
CDR3: CASSPTGTLIFSTDTQYF